This T cell receptor (beta chain) appears in the sequencing data of a study of early T cells in non-severe SARS-CoV-2 infection. Study summary: Bulk RNA taken from unsorted whole blood was sequenced, leaving chains unpaired. Notes on the study in general: Using VDJdb, the matching emphasized anti-spike CD8 responses while missing private and CD4 specificities.

The CDR3 loop spans 14 amino acids. CDR1 GTSNPN and CDR2 SVGIG come from the germline V gene (reference sequence). After removal of 0 bases from V and 6 bases from J, the junction contained 5 bases not matched to a gene. This clonotype was observed a handful of times. No antigen is known for it. MiXCR, applied by TCRdb to the 5' RACE reads, yields one record per CDR3 protein. The sample contains fewer than 30,000 distinct CDR3 sequences, 5.1% of which appear only once. Material for sequencing was whole blood. The origin of this receptor is an adult who was a healthcare worker with PCR-confirmed SARS-CoV-2 infection or an uninfected control (not recorded which). The V call is TRBV30, the J call TRBJ2-1; 7 bases agree with TRBD2. The CDR3, as DNA: TGTGCCTGGAGTGTCGGCCCGGGGGGCAATGAGCAGTTCTTC. Amino acids: CAWSVGPGGNEQFF.